This entry features one T cell receptor (beta chain) sequence. The antigen is undetermined. The data were obtained in a study of blood T cells in healthy people across ages. Study at large: About one barcoded beta molecule per two T cells was captured by template switching.

Sample-barcoded 5' priming and a J-beta primer mix drove a second PCR of about 7 to 11 cycles. MiXCR, applied by TCRdb to the 5' RACE reads, yields one record per CDR3 protein. The sample includes some 880,000 distinct CDR3 sequences, under 40% of them seen just once. With V trimmed by 6 bases and J by 3 bases, 4 bases remained unmatched. The CDR3 length is 13 residues. From germline, CDR1 is SGHAT and CDR2 FQNNGV. Findings of the study overall: Shifts in expanded clonotypes may have been confounded by donor CMV status, which was unknown. Diversity estimates drawn from one million T cells were deemed underestimates.

This receptor was obtained from a man aged 18 to 30 in good health. Sequenced sample: blood. The chain joins TRBV11-2 to TRBJ2-5; 7 bases line up with TRBD2. The CDR3 here is CASSSGREETQYF. The CDR3, as DNA: TGTGCCAGCAGTTCTGGGAGGGAAGAGACCCAGTACTTC. Using reference TRBV11-2 and TRBJ2-5 for the parts outside the CDR3, the full variable domain is EAGVAQSPRYKIIEKRQSVAFWCNPISGHATLYWYQQILGQGPKLLIQFQNNGVVDDSQLPKDRFSAERLKGVDSTLKIQPAKLEDSAVYLCASSSGREETQYFGPGTRLLVL.